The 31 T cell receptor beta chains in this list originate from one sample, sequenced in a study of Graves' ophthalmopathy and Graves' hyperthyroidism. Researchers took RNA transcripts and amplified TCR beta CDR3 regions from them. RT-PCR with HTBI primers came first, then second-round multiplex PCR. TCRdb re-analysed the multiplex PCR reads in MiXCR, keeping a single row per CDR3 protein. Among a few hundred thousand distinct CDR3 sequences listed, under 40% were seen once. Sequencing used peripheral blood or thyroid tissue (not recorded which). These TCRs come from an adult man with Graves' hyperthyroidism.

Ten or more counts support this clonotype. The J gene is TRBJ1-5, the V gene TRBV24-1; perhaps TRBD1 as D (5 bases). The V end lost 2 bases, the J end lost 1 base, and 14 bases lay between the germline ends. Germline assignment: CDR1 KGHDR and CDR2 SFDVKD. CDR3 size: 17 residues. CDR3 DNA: TGTGCCACCAGTGATTCCGGGTCCCGGGGGAGCAATCAGCCCCAGCATTTT. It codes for CATSDSGSRGSNQPQHF.

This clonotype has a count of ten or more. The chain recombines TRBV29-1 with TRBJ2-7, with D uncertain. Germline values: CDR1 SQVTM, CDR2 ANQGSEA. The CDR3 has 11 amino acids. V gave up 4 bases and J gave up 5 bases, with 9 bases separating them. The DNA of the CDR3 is TGCAGCGTTGGCGAAGGGCACGAGCAGTACTTC. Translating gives CSVGEGHEQYF.

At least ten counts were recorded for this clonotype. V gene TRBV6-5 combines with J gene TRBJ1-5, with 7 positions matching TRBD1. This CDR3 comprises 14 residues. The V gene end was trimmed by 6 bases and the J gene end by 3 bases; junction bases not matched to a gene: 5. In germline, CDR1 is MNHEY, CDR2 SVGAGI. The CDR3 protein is CASRRTGLNQPQHF. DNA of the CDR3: TGTGCCAGCAGAAGGACAGGCCTCAATCAGCCCCAGCATTTT.

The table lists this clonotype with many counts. The CDR3 protein is CASSYTGDEQYF. CDR3 bases: TGTGCCAGCAGCTACACAGGGGACGAGCAGTACTTC. The chain is built from TRBV9 and TRBJ2-7, with 7 bases identical to TRBD1. There are 12 residues in the CDR3. V lost 4 bases and J lost 5; bases outside the gene matches: 3. The V gene's germline CDR1 is SGDLS and CDR2 YYNGEE.

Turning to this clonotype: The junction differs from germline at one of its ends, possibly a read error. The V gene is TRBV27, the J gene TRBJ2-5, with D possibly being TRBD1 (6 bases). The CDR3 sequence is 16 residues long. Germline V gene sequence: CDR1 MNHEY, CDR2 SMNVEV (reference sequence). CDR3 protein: CASSPRDTTYQETQYF. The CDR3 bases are TGTGCCAGCAGTCCCCGGGACACAACTTACCAGGAGACCCAGTACTTC.

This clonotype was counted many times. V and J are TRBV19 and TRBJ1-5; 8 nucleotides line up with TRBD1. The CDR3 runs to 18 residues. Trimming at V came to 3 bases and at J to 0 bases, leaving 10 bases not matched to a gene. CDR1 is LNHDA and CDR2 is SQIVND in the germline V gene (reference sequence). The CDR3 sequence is CASSITGQGYYSNQPQHF. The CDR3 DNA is TGTGCCAGTAGTATCACTGGACAGGGCTACTATAGCAATCAGCCCCAGCATTTT.

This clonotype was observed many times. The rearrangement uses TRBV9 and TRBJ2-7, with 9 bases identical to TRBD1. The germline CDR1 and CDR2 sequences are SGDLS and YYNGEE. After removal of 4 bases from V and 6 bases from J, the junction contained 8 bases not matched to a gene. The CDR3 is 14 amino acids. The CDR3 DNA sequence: TGTGCCAGCAGCCCGGGACAGGGTAGTCGCGAGCAGTACTTC. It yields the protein CASSPGQGSREQYF.

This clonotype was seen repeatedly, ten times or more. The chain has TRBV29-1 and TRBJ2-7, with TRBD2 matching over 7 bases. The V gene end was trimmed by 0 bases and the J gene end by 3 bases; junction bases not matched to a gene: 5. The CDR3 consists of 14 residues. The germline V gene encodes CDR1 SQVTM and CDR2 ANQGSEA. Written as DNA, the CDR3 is TGCAGCGTTGAAGAGTCCGGGGAGGGCTACGAGCAGTACTTC. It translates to CSVEESGEGYEQYF.

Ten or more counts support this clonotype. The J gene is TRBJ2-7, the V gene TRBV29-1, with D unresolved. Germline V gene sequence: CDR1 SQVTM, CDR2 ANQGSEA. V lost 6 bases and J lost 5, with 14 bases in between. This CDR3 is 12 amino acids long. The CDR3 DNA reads TGCAGCGTCCGCTTGGGGTTTGACGAGCAGTACTTC. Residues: CSVRLGFDEQYF.

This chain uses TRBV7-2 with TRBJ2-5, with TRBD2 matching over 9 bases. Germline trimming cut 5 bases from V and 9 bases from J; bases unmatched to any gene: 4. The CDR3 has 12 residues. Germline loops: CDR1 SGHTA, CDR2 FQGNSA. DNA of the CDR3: TGTGCCAGCAGCGCCCGACTAGCGGCCCAGTACTTC. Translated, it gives CASSARLAAQYF.

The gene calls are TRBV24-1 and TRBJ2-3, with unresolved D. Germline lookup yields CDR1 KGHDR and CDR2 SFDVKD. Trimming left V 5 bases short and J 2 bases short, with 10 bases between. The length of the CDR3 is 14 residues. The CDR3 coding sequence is TGTGCCACCAGTGGTACCCGTACCACAGATACGCAGTATTTT. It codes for CATSGTRTTDTQYF.

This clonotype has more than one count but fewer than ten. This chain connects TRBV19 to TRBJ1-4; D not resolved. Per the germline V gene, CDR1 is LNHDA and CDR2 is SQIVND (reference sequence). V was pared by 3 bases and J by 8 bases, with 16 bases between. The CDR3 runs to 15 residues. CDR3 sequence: CASSIDRVSKEKLFF. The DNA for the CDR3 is TGTGCCAGTAGTATTGATCGGGTGTCAAAGGAAAAACTGTTTTTT.

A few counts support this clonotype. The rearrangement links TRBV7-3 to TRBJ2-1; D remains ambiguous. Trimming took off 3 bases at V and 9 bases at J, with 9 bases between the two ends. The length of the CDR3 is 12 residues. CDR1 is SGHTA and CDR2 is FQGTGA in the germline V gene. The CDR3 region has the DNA TGTGCCAGCAGCTTCTCAAAGGGTGAGCAGTTCTTC. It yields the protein CASSFSKGEQFF.

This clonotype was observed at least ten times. CDR3 bases: TGTGCCAGCTTAGGGGGATATGGTCAGCCCCAGCATTTT. Translated: CASLGGYGQPQHF. The J gene is TRBJ1-5, the V gene TRBV12-3 or TRBV12-4, with D perhaps TRBD1 (6 bases). V lost 8 bases and J 6 bases, leaving 14 bases between the germline ends. This CDR3 contains 13 residues.

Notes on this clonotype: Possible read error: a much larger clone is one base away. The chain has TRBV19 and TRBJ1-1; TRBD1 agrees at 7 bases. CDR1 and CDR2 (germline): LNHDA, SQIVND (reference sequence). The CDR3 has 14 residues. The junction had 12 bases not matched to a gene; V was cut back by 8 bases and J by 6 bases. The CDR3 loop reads CASGRQGLGAEAFF. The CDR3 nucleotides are TGTGCCAGTGGTAGACAGGGTCTGGGCGCTGAAGCTTTCTTT.

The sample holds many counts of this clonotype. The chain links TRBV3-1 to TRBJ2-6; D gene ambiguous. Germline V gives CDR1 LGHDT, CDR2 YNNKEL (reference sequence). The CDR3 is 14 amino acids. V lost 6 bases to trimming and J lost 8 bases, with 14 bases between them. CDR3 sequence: CASSHRAAPNVLTF. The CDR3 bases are TGTGCCAGCAGTCACCGGGCCGCGCCCAACGTCCTGACTTTC.

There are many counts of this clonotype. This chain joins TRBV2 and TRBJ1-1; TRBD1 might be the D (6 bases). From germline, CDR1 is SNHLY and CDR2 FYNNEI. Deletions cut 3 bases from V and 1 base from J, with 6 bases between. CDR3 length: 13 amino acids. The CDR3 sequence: CASSEDRNTEAFF. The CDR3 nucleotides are TGTGCCAGCAGTGAGGACAGGAACACTGAAGCTTTCTTT.

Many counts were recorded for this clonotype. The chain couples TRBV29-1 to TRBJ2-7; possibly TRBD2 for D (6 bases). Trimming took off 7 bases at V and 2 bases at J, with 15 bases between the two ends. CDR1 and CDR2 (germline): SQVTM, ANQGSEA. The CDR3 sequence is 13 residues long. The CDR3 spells CSAQGGVTYEQYF. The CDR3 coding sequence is TGCAGCGCCCAAGGCGGGGTGACCTACGAGCAGTACTTC.

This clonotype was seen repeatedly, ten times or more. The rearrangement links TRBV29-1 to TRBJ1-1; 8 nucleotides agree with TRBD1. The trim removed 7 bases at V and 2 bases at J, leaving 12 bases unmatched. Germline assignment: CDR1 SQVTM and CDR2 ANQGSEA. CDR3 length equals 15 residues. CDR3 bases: TGCAGCGCCGACCTACAGGGGGATTTCAACACTGAAGCTTTCTTT. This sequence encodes CSADLQGDFNTEAFF. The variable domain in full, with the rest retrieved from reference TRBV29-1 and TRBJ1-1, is SAVISQKPSRDICQRGTSLTIQCQVDSQVTMMFWYRQQPGQSLTLIATANQGSEATYESGFVIDKFPISRPNLTFSTLTVSNMSPEDSSIYLCSADLQGDFNTEAFFGQGTRLTVV.

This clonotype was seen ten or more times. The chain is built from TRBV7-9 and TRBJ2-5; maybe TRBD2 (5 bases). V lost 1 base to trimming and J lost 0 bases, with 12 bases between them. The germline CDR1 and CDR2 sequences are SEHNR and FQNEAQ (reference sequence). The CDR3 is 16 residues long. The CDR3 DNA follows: TGTGCCAGCAGCTTAGGGCCGGGGAGCTACCAAGAGACCCAGTACTTC. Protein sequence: CASSLGPGSYQETQYF. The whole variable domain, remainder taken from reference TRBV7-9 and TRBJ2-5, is DTGVSQNPRHKITKRGQNVTFRCDPISEHNRLYWYRQTLGQGPEFLTYFQNEAQLEKSRLLSDRFSAERPKGSFSTLEIQRTEQGDSAMYLCASSLGPGSYQETQYFGPGTRLLVL.

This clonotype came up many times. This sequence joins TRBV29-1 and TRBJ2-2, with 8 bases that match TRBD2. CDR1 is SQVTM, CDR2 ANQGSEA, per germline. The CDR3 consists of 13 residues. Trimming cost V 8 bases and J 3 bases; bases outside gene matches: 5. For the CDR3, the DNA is TGCAGCTATAGCGGGGTGTACACCGGGGAGCTGTTTTTT. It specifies CSYSGVYTGELFF.

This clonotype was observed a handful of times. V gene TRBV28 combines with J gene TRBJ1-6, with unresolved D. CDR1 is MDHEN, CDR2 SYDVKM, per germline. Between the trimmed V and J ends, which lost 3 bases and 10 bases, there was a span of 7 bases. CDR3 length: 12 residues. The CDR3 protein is CASSLEKSPLHF. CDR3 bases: TGTGCCAGCAGTTTGGAGAAATCACCCCTCCACTTT.

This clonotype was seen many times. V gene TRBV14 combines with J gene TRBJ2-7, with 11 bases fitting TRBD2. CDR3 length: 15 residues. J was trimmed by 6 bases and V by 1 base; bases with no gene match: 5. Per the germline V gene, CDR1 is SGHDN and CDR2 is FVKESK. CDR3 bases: TGTGCCAGCAGCCAAGTAGCGGGAGGGCTAGGCGAGCAGTACTTC. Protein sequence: CASSQVAGGLGEQYF.

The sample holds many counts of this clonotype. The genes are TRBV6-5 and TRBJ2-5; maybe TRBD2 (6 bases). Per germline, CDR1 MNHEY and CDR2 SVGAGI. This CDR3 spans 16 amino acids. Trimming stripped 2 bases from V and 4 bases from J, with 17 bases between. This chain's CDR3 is CASSYGHIEGGETQYF. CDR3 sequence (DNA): TGTGCCAGCAGTTACGGGCACATAGAGGGAGGAGAGACCCAGTACTTC.

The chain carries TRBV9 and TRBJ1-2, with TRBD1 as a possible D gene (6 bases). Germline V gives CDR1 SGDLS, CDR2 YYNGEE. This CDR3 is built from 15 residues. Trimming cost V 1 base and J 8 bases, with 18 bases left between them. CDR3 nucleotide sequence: TGTGCCAGCAGCGTACACTCTAAAGGGGGAGAAGGCTACACCTTC. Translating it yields CASSVHSKGGEGYTF.

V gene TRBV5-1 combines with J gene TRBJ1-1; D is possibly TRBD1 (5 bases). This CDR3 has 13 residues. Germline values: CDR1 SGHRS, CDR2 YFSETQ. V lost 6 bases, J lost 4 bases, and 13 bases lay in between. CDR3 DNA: TGCGCCAGCATGGCAGGGAAGGGCACTGAAGCTTTCTTT. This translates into CASMAGKGTEAFF.

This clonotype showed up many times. CDR3 nucleotides: TGTGCCAGCAGGGGACCAGGGTTCTACGAGCAGTACTTC. Translating it yields CASRGPGFYEQYF. This sequence joins TRBV6-6 and TRBJ2-7; D may match TRBD1 or TRBD2 (5 bases each). V was pared by 6 bases and J by 3 bases, with 12 bases between. This CDR3 has 13 residues. Per germline, CDR1 MNHNY and CDR2 SVGAGI (reference sequence).

CDR3 in amino acids: CASSPQGEVSPLHF. CDR3 DNA: TGTGCCAGCTCACCACAGGGGGAGGTTTCACCCCTCCACTTT. V usage is TRBV18 and J usage is TRBJ1-6, with D perhaps TRBD1 (6 bases). Trimming removed 1 base from V and 9 bases from J, with 10 bases in between. The CDR3 extends over 14 amino acids. The germline V gene has CDR1 KGHSH and CDR2 LQKENI. Complete variable domain (other parts from reference TRBV18 and TRBJ1-6): NAGVMQNPRHLVRRRGQEARLRCSPMKGHSHVYWYRQLPEEGLKFMVYLQKENIIDESGMPKERFSAEFPKEGPSILRIQQVVRGDSAAYFCASSPQGEVSPLHFGNGTRLTVT.

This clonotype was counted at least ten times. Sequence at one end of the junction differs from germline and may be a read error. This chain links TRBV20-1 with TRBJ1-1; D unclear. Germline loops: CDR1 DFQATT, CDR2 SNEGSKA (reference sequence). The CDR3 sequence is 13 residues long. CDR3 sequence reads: CSAETEVNTEAIF. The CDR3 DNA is TGCAGTGCTGAGACCGAGGTGAACACTGAAGCTATCTTT.

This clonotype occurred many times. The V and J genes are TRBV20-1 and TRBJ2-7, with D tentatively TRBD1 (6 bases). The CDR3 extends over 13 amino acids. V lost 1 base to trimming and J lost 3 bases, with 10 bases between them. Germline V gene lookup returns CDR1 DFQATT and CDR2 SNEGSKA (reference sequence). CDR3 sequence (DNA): TGCAGTGCTAGAGGCGGACAGAACTACGAGCAGTACTTC. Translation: CSARGGQNYEQYF.

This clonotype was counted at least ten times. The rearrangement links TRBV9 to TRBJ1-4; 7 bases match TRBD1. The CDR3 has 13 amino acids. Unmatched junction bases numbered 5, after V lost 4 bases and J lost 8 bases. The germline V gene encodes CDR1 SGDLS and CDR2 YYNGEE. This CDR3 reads CASSPDRAEKLFF. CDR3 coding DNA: TGTGCCAGCAGCCCCGACAGGGCCGAAAAACTGTTTTTT.